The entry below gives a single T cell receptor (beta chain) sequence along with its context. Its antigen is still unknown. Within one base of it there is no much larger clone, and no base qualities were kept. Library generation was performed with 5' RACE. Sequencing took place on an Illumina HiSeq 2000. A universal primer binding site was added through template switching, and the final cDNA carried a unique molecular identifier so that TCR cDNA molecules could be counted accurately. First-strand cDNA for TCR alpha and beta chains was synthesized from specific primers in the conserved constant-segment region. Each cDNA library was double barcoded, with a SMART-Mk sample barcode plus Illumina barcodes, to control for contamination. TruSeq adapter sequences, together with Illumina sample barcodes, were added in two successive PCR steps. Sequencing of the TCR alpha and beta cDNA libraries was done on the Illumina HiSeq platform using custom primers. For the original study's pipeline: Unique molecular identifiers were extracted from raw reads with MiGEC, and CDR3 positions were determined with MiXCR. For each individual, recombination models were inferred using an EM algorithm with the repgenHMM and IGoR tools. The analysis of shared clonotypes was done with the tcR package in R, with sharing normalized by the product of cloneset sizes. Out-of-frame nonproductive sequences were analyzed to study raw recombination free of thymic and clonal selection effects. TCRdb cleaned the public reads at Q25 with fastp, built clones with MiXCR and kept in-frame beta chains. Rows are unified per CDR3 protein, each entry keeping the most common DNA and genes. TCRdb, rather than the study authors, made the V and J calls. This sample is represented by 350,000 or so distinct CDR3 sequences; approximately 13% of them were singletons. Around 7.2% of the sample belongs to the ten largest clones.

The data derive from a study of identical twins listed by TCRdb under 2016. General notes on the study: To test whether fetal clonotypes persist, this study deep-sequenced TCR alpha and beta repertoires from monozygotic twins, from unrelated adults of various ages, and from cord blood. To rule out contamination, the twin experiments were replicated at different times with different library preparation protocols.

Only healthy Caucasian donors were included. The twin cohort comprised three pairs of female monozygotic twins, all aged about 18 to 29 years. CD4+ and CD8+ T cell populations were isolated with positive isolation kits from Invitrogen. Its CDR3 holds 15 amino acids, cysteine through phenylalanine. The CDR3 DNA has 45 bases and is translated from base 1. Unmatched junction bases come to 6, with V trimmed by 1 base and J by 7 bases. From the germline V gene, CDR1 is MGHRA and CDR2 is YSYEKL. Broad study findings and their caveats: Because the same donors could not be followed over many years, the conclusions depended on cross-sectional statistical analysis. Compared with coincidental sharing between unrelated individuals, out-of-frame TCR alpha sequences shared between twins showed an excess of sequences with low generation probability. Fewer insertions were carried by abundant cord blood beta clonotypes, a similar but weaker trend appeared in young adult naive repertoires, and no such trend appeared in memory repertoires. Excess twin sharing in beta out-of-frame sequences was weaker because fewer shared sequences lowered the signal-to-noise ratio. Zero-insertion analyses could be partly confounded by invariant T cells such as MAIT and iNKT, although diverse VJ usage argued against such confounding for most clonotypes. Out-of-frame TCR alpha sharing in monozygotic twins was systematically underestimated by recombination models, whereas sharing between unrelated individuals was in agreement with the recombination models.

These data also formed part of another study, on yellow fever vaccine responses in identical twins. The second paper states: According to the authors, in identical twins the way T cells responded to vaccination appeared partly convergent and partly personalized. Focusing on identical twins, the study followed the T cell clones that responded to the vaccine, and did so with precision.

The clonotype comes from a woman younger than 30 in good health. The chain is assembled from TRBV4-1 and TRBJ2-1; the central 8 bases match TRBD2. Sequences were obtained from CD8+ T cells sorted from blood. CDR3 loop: CASSQVGTSRNEQFF. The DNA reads TGCGCCAGCAGCCAAGTCGGGACTAGTAGGAATGAGCAGTTCTTC.